This is a list of T cell receptor beta chains from one sample in a study of CD8+ T cells in alopecia areata. This table comes from immunoSEQ multiplex PCR, and its TCRdb copy is limited to in-frame clones, with some not included. This table has around 35,000 clones, 45% to 70% appearing once. The sample comprised CD4+ Tregs sorted from blood. These receptors were obtained from a human donor with alopecia areata. CDR3s include the opening cysteine and the closing phenylalanine or tryptophan. D genes are given only for firm matches. Some rows mark clone size as missing; the rest say once, few, many or name a class of expanded clone.

- | - | TRBJ1-2 | TRBV27 | CASRGGYGYTF | TGTGCCAGCAGGGGCGGCTATGGCTACACCTTC
- | - | TRBJ2-4 | TRBV7-2 | CASSLGMGIQYF | TGTGCCAGCAGCTTGGGGATGGGCATTCAGTACTTC
- | - | TRBJ2-7 | TRBV15 | CATSRDSRGGAHEQYF | TGTGCCACCAGCAGAGATAGTAGAGGGGGGGCCCACGAGCAGTACTTC
TRBD2 | - | TRBJ2-5 | TRBV6-5 | CASSSGTSVRETQYF | TGTGCCAGCAGCTCCGGGACTAGCGTTCGAGAGACCCAGTACTTC
- | - | TRBJ1-2 | TRBV28 | CASSLAPYGYTF | TGTGCCAGCTCCCTTGCCCCCTATGGCTACACCTTC
- | - | TRBJ2-7 | TRBV7-2 | CASSLVGPSYEQYF | TGTGCCAGCAGCTTAGTTGGCCCCTCCTACGAGCAGTACTTC
TRBD1 | medium-sized | TRBJ2-3 | TRBV14 | CASSLRRTGVTDTQYF | TGTGCCAGCAGCCTCCGGAGGACAGGGGTCACAGATACGCAGTATTTT
- | - | TRBJ2-1 | TRBV2 | CASGADYNEQFF | TGTGCCTCGGGGGCCGACTACAATGAGCAGTTCTTC
- | - | TRBJ2-5 | TRBV14 | CASSQSRGAQETQYF | TGTGCCAGCAGCCAATCGCGCGGGGCGCAAGAGACCCAGTACTTC
- | few | TRBJ2-2 | TRBV28 | CATHTLNTGELFF | TGTGCCACCCATACACTTAACACCGGGGAGCTGTTTTTT
- | few | TRBJ1-2 | TRBV5-6 | CASSFTGYGYTF | TGTGCCAGCAGCTTTACGGGGTATGGCTACACCTTC
TRBD1 | few | TRBJ1-1 | TRBV28 | CASRDRGAEAFF | TGTGCCAGCAGGGACAGGGGGGCTGAAGCTTTCTTT
- | - | TRBJ1-3 | TRBV5-1 | CASSLGQFSGNTIYF | TGCGCCAGCAGCCTCGGACAGTTCTCTGGAAACACCATATATTTT
- | - | TRBJ1-1 | TRBV5-1 | CASSLVQAAGTEAFF | TGCGCCAGCAGCTTGGTGCAGGCCGCAGGCACTGAAGCTTTCTTT
- | - | TRBJ2-3 | TRBV5-1 | CASSLGRYGIGQTSTDTQYF | TGCGCCAGCAGCTTGGGGAGATACGGGATTGGACAGACTAGCACAGATACGCAGTATTTT
- | few | TRBJ2-1 | TRBV29-1 | CSVDLTSSLLNEQFF | TGCAGCGTTGACCTCACTTCCTCCCTACTCAATGAGCAGTTCTTC
- | - | TRBJ2-3 | TRBV7-2 | CASSLGEADTQYF | TGTGCCAGCAGCTTGGGGGAGGCAGATACGCAGTATTTT
TRBD2 | - | TRBJ2-1 | TRBV7-2 | CASSKNHGTSGNEQFF | TGTGCCAGCAGCAAAAATCACGGGACTAGCGGAAATGAGCAGTTCTTC
- | once | TRBJ1-2 | TRBV6-1 | CASSEVGSLGGYTF | TGTGCCAGCAGCGAAGTCGGGTCCCTCGGTGGCTACACCTTC
- | - | TRBJ1-5 | TRBV6-5 | CASSYSIGAGNQPQHF | TGTGCCAGCAGTTACTCGATCGGGGCCGGCAATCAGCCCCAGCATTTT
TRBD2 | - | TRBJ2-2 | TRBV6-4 | CASSDPGLAGTNTGELFF | TGTGCCAGCAGTGACCCAGGACTAGCGGGAACGAACACCGGGGAGCTGTTTTTT
- | - | TRBJ1-1 | TRBV5-1 | CASSLGRNTEAFF | TGCGCCAGCAGCTTGGGGCGGAACACTGAAGCTTTCTTT
TRBD1 | - | TRBJ2-1 | TRBV5-1 | CASRGQGRNEQFF | TGCGCCAGCAGAGGACAGGGGAGAAATGAGCAGTTCTTC
- | medium-sized | TRBJ2-7 | TRBV7-2 | CASSLSADPRWGEQYF | TGTGCCAGCAGCTTAAGCGCGGACCCTCGATGGGGCGAGCAGTACTTC
- | - | TRBJ2-5 | TRBV6-6 | CASKRGGDQETQYF | TGTGCCAGCAAGCGTGGAGGGGACCAAGAGACCCAGTACTTC